Listed below are T cell receptor beta chains from one sample, sequenced in a study of blood T cell repertoires in COVID-19. The data were produced by immunoSEQ multiplex PCR, yet TCRdb's version contains in-frame clones alone and is incomplete. This sample yields 140,000 or so clones, of which 87% are seen a single time; roughly 8% belongs to the top ten. Source material: peripheral blood. Receptor source: a woman aged 45-60 years with active or convalescent COVID-19. Each CDR3 is given with its conserved first and last residue. Fields, in order: J gene, V gene, CDR3 protein.

TRBJ2-2 | TRBV5-6 | CASSSRVTGELFF
TRBJ1-5 | TRBV7-2 | CASSLVSGSNQPQHF
TRBJ1-3 | TRBV3-1/TRBV3-2 | CASSQLGLGGSGNTIYF
TRBJ2-1 | TRBV27 | CASSPRGPTGNEQFF
TRBJ2-7 | TRBV29-1 | CSVDGRYNEQYF
TRBJ2-1 | TRBV10-3 | CAISDRSSNEQFF
TRBJ1-3 | TRBV30 | CAWVLGTNGNTIYF
TRBJ1-1 | TRBV30 | CAWSSGTGGRAAFF
TRBJ2-7 | TRBV27 | CASSPGGGTGRLYEQYF
TRBJ2-3 | TRBV12-5 | CASGLGQYSTDTQYF
TRBJ2-1 | TRBV2 | CASSGAAGNLFF
TRBJ1-1 | TRBV4-1 | CASSQEGRTGYLEAFF
TRBJ2-1 | TRBV5-1 | CASSPPLAGNEQFF
TRBJ1-2 | TRBV10-3 | CATTDGGSNYGYTF
TRBJ1-1 | TRBV25-1 | CASSGTRVKDTEAFF
TRBJ2-7 | TRBV2 | CASRFSSYEQYF
TRBJ2-2 | TRBV7-8 | CASSLGRGRTGELFF
TRBJ2-1 | TRBV15 | CATSRDRGSGEQFF
TRBJ1-1 | TRBV6-4 | CASKLQENTEAFF
TRBJ1-2 | TRBV20-1 | CSASGGQWKKLNYGYTF
TRBJ2-7 | TRBV7-3 | CASSTSGGGGEQYF
TRBJ1-2 | TRBV5-1 | CASSQLGQANYGYTF
TRBJ1-1 | TRBV28 | CASSTLQNTNTEAFF
TRBJ1-2 | TRBV6-5 | CATGDRVVGYTF
TRBJ2-7 | TRBV5-8 | CASSPGNGRVYEQYF
TRBJ2-1 | TRBV7-2 | CASSSGLAGGSNEQFF
TRBJ1-4 | TRBV27 | CASSLGYRGGELFF
TRBJ2-7 | TRBV6-5 | CASSSPGGSSYEQYF
TRBJ2-3 | TRBV27 | CASSSTWEATGGDTQYF
TRBJ1-2 | TRBV6-5 | CASSSGQGGYTF
TRBJ1-2 | TRBV15 | CATSRKDRGRDGYTF
TRBJ1-2 | TRBV7-2 | CASSLAREGSRGYTF
TRBJ1-2 | TRBV28 | CASSPYLRQGPANYGYTF
TRBJ1-5 | TRBV10-3 | CAIREDRSQPQHF
TRBJ2-1 | TRBV11-3 | CASSPRTGGWNEQFF
TRBJ1-5 | TRBV29-1 | CSVFEGQAGNQPQHF
TRBJ1-2 | TRBV12-3/TRBV12-4 | CASSARTGNYTF
TRBJ2-1 | TRBV4-1 | CASSRGLAGVSSYNEQFF
TRBJ2-2 | TRBV7-9 | CASSSGLAGGRGTGELFF
TRBJ2-4 | TRBV6-6 | CASTSGLAGVSIQYF
TRBJ2-7 | TRBV5-5 | CASSLSVAWSYEQYF
TRBJ1-1 | TRBV30 | CAWSPGTKSSEAFF
TRBJ2-3 | TRBV7-2 | CASSMTLAGAITQYF
TRBJ1-1 | TRBV11-2 | CASSLQGQMNTEAFF
TRBJ2-1 | TRBV7-2 | CASSPSGRAGNEQFF